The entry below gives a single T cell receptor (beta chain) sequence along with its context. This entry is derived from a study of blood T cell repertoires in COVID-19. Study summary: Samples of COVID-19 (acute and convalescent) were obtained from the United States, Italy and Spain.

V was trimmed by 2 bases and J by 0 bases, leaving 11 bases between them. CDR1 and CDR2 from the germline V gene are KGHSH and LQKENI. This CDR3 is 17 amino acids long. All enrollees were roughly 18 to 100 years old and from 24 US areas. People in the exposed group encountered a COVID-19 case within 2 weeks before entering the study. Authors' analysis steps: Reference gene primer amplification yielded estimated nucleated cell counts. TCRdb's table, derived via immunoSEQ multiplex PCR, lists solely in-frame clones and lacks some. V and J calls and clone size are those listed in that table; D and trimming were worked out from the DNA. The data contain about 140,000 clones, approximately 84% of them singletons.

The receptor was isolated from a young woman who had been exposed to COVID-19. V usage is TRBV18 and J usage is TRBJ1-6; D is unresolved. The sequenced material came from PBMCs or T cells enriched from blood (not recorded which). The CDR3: CASSPELLSSYNSPLHF. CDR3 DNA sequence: TGTGCCAGCTCACCAGAGCTTCTAAGCTCCTATAATTCACCCCTCCACTTT.